These 4 T cell receptor beta chains were all obtained from the same sample, sequenced in a study of T cell responses to AZD1222 COVID-19 vaccine. The repertoire was sequenced with immunoSEQ multiplex PCR; TCRdb's copy has only in-frame clones and lacks some. The table has some 180,000 clones, roughly 92% seen once. Sequences were derived from peripheral blood, sampled on day 0 of AZD1222 vaccination. The source is an adult in good health.

The chain carries TRBV7-9 and TRBJ2-1; D gene ambiguous. Germline-derived CDR1 and CDR2 are SEHNR and FQNEAQ (reference sequence). Trimming pared 3 bases from V and 10 bases from J, leaving 7 bases between. The CDR3 covers 11 residues. This CDR3 reads CASSFGLEQFF. The CDR3 bases are TGTGCCAGCAGCTTTGGTCTAGAGCAGTTCTTC.

The chain joins TRBV4-1 to TRBJ1-4; D call uncertain. This CDR3 region has 13 residues. V was pared by 5 bases and J by 4 bases, with 8 bases between. Germline CDR1 reads MGHRA; CDR2 reads YSYEKL. The CDR3 DNA reads as TGCGCCAGCAGCGTTACAGTTAATGAAAAACTGTTTTTT. This codes for CASSVTVNEKLFF.

V gene TRBV29-1 combines with J gene TRBJ1-4, with no clear D. The V gene's germline CDR1 is SQVTM and CDR2 ANQGSEA. This CDR3 is built from 13 residues. The V gene lost 4 bases and the J gene lost 3 bases, with 9 bases spanning the gap. CDR3 nucleotides: TGCAGCGTTGGTACGTCTTCTAATGAAAAACTGTTTTTT. This gives the protein CSVGTSSNEKLFF.

The V gene is TRBV6-5, the J gene TRBJ1-1; 9 bases align to TRBD1. The CDR3 has 14 residues. The ends lost 10 bases at V and 4 bases at J; junction bases unmatched: 10. CDR1 is MNHEY, CDR2 SVGAGI, per germline. DNA of the CDR3: TGTGCCACCGCACTTATGACAGGGGGCACTGAAGCTTTCTTT. Residues: CATALMTGGTEAFF.